The 13 T cell receptor beta chains below were found in one sample sequenced in a study of blood T cell repertoires in COVID-19. Sequencing used immunoSEQ multiplex PCR; TCRdb keeps in-frame clones, though not all of them. The sample holds about 130,000 clones, roughly 89% seen once. Material: peripheral blood. These receptor sequences come from a man aged 55-75 years with COVID-19, enrolled during active disease.

The rearrangement joins TRBV18 to TRBJ1-5, with 10 bases aligning to TRBD1. The germline V gene has CDR1 KGHSH and CDR2 LQKENI. V dropped 4 bases and J dropped 5; count of bases not matched to a gene: 2. The CDR3 is 14 residues long. As DNA, the CDR3 is TGTGCCAGCTCACGAGGACAGGGGGATCAGCCCCAGCATTTT. Residues: CASSRGQGDQPQHF.

V gene TRBV19 combines with J gene TRBJ1-6; 9 nucleotides match TRBD1. The V gene's germline CDR1 is LNHDA and CDR2 SQIVND (reference sequence). This CDR3 is 12 amino acids long. Trimming cost V 9 bases and J 7 bases; bases outside gene matches: 1. The CDR3 loop reads CASGTGNSPLHF. CDR3 coding DNA: TGTGCCAGCGGGACAGGGAATTCACCCCTCCACTTT.

The chain combines TRBV10-3 with TRBJ2-3; TRBD2 matches at 11 bases. The CDR3 is 16 residues long. Germline assignment: CDR1 ENHRY and CDR2 SYGVKD. V was clipped by 0 bases and J by 1 base; unmatched bases: 0. The CDR3 is CAISESLAGGTDTQYF. The CDR3 DNA sequence: TGTGCCATCAGTGAGTCACTAGCGGGGGGCACAGATACGCAGTATTTT.

The rearrangement joins TRBV29-1 to TRBJ1-3, with 7 bases matching TRBD1. With V trimmed by 6 bases and J by 3 bases, 8 bases remained unmatched. CDR1 SQVTM and CDR2 ANQGSEA come from the germline V gene. This CDR3 comprises 14 residues. The CDR3 DNA reads TGCAGCGTCGAGACAGGGCTGGGTGGAAACACCATATATTTT. Its translation: CSVETGLGGNTIYF.

This chain uses TRBV5-1 with TRBJ2-1; D might be TRBD2 (5 bases). Germline V gene data show CDR1 as SGHRS and CDR2 as YFSETQ. Trimming left V 0 bases short and J 9 bases short, with 13 bases between. There are 14 residues in the CDR3. The CDR3 DNA reads TGCGCCAGCAGCTTGGTAGTAGACTACTTTGAGCAGTTCTTC. Protein product: CASSLVVDYFEQFF.

This chain links TRBV7-9 with TRBJ1-4; 8 nucleotides align to TRBD1. CDR1 is SEHNR and CDR2 is FQNEAQ in the germline V gene (reference sequence). The junction had 8 bases not matched to a gene; V was cut back by 4 bases and J by 7 bases. The CDR3 loop spans 15 amino acids. The DNA of the CDR3 is TGTGCCAGCAGCTCGGCAGGGGGCTTGGCTGAAAAACTGTTTTTT. It yields the protein CASSSAGGLAEKLFF.

The rearrangement joins TRBV7-9 to TRBJ2-7; D might be TRBD2 (6 bases). Germline V gives CDR1 SEHNR, CDR2 FQNEAQ (reference sequence). V dropped 2 bases and J dropped 1 base, with 9 bases sitting between them. This CDR3 is 14 amino acids long. The CDR3 region is CASSLTGTSYEQYF. In nucleotides, the CDR3 is TGTGCCAGCAGCTTAACGGGGACTTCCTACGAGCAGTACTTC.

The V and J genes are TRBV14 and TRBJ2-7, with a tentative D call TRBD1 (6 bases). This CDR3 has 12 amino acids. Trimming stripped 0 bases from V and 9 bases from J, with 9 bases between. Germline V gene lookup returns CDR1 SGHDN and CDR2 FVKESK. CDR3 sequence reads: CASSQDRGWQYF. In DNA form, the CDR3 reads TGTGCCAGCAGCCAAGACAGGGGATGGCAGTACTTC.

The rearrangement joins TRBV19 to TRBJ2-3; 9 bases align to TRBD2. CDR3 length: 17 residues. CDR1 is LNHDA, CDR2 SQIVND, per germline (reference sequence). After removal of 3 bases from V and 6 bases from J, the junction contained 13 bases not matched to a gene. The CDR3 is CASSIAVRGGAMDTQYF. In nucleotides, the CDR3 is TGTGCCAGTAGTATTGCGGTCCGCGGGGGGGCGATGGATACGCAGTATTTT.

The rearrangement links TRBV10-3 to TRBJ2-3, with 10 bases aligning to TRBD2. The germline CDR1 and CDR2 sequences are ENHRY and SYGVKD. The CDR3 has 16 amino acids. V gave up 7 bases and J gave up 0 bases; unmatched junction bases: 7. CDR3 protein: CAITTGLATSTDTQYF. DNA of the CDR3: TGTGCCATCACTACGGGACTAGCGACTAGCACAGATACGCAGTATTTT.

The chain joins TRBV11-1 to TRBJ1-1, with 8 bases identical to TRBD1. The junction had 8 bases not matched to a gene; V was cut back by 5 bases and J by 3 bases. Germline values: CDR1 SGHAT, CDR2 FQDESV (reference sequence). The length of the CDR3 is 15 residues. This chain's CDR3 is CASSDRDRRDTEAFF. CDR3 sequence (DNA): TGTGCCAGCAGCGACCGGGACAGGAGGGACACTGAAGCTTTCTTT.

J is TRBJ1-1 and V is TRBV10-1; TRBD1 agrees at 9 bases. Germline V gene sequence: CDR1 WNHNN, CDR2 SYGVQD (reference sequence). This CDR3 comprises 17 residues. With V trimmed by 0 bases and J by 8 bases, 13 bases remained unmatched. The CDR3 DNA reads TGCGCCAGCAGTGAGTCAATCCCCACGGAAACAGGGGGCGAAGCTTTCTTT. This translates into CASSESIPTETGGEAFF.

The genes are TRBV4-1 and TRBJ1-2; no reliable D call. Trimming cost V 2 bases and J 5 bases, with 9 bases left between them. Germline assignment: CDR1 MGHRA and CDR2 YSYEKL. This CDR3 has 13 amino acids. The CDR3, as DNA: TGCGCCAGCAGCCAAAGGGAGGTTTATGGCTACACCTTC. It is translated as CASSQREVYGYTF.